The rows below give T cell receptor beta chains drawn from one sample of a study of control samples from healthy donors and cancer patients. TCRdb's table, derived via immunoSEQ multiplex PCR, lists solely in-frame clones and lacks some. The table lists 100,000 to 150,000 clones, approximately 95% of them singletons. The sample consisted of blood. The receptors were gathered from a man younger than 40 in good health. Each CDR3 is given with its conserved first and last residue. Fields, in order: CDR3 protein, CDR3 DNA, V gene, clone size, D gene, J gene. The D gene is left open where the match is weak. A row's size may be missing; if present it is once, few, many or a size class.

cdr3_aa: CASSARQGPSYEQYF
cdr3_nt: TGTGCCAGCAGCGCCCGACAGGGACCTTCCTACGAGCAGTACTTC
v_call: TRBV9
clone_size: .
d_call: TRBD1
j_call: TRBJ2-7

cdr3_aa: CASSAQGRYGYTF
cdr3_nt: TGTGCCAGCAGTGCACAGGGACGCTATGGCTACACCTTC
v_call: TRBV28
clone_size: .
d_call: .
j_call: TRBJ1-2

cdr3_aa: CSVDEGRSSYNEQFF
cdr3_nt: TGCAGCGTTGATGAGGGGCGGAGCTCCTACAATGAGCAGTTCTTC
v_call: TRBV29-1
clone_size: .
d_call: .
j_call: TRBJ2-1

cdr3_aa: CATSRDNQGGEKLFF
cdr3_nt: TGTGCCACCAGCAGAGATAATCAGGGAGGTGAAAAACTGTTTTTT
v_call: TRBV15
clone_size: once
d_call: .
j_call: TRBJ1-4

cdr3_aa: CASSPGTGGDYEQYF
cdr3_nt: TGTGCCAGCAGCCCTGGGACAGGGGGAGACTACGAGCAGTACTTC
v_call: TRBV7-6
clone_size: .
d_call: TRBD1
j_call: TRBJ2-7

cdr3_aa: CASSLSTGGGNQPQHF
cdr3_nt: TGTGCCAGCAGTTTAAGCACGGGTGGGGGCAATCAGCCCCAGCATTTT
v_call: TRBV28
clone_size: .
d_call: .
j_call: TRBJ1-5

cdr3_aa: CASSFRGNTIYF
cdr3_nt: TGTGCCAGCAGTTTCCGTGGAAACACCATATATTTT
v_call: TRBV28
clone_size: .
d_call: .
j_call: TRBJ1-3

cdr3_aa: CASSQESRGYHEQYF
cdr3_nt: TGTGCCAGCAGCCAAGAGAGCAGGGGGTACCACGAGCAGTACTTC
v_call: TRBV3-1/TRBV3-2
clone_size: .
d_call: TRBD1
j_call: TRBJ2-7

cdr3_aa: CASSQYFRRGYTF
cdr3_nt: TGCGCCAGCAGCCAATACTTCCGGAGGGGCTACACCTTC
v_call: TRBV4-1
clone_size: .
d_call: .
j_call: TRBJ1-2

cdr3_aa: CASSSGGLGEQYF
cdr3_nt: TGTGCCAGCAGTAGCGGGGGTTTAGGCGAGCAGTACTTC
v_call: TRBV2
clone_size: .
d_call: TRBD2
j_call: TRBJ2-7

cdr3_aa: CASSLAGQPQHF
cdr3_nt: TGTGCCAGCAGTTTAGCAGGTCAGCCCCAGCATTTT
v_call: TRBV12-3/TRBV12-4
clone_size: .
d_call: .
j_call: TRBJ1-5

cdr3_aa: CASSQRGGLAYEQYF
cdr3_nt: TGTGCCAGCTCACAAAGGGGGGGCCTAGCCTACGAGCAGTACTTC
v_call: TRBV18
clone_size: .
d_call: .
j_call: TRBJ2-7

cdr3_aa: CASPSGANVLTF
cdr3_nt: TGTGCCAGCCCCTCTGGGGCCAACGTCCTGACTTTC
v_call: TRBV7-9
clone_size: .
d_call: .
j_call: TRBJ2-6

cdr3_aa: CASSLSAGVNSPLHF
cdr3_nt: TGTGCCAGCAGCTTGAGTGCAGGGGTAAATTCACCCCTCCACTTT
v_call: TRBV5-4
clone_size: .
d_call: .
j_call: TRBJ1-6

cdr3_aa: CASSPGTAREAFF
cdr3_nt: TGTGCCAGCTCACCAGGGACAGCCCGCGAAGCTTTCTTT
v_call: TRBV18
clone_size: once
d_call: TRBD1
j_call: TRBJ1-1

cdr3_aa: CASSITGGYGYTF
cdr3_nt: TGTGCCAGTAGTATCACGGGGGGCTATGGCTACACCTTC
v_call: TRBV19
clone_size: .
d_call: .
j_call: TRBJ1-2

cdr3_aa: CASRGQGSQPQHF
cdr3_nt: TGCGCCAGCAGGGGACAGGGCAGTCAGCCCCAGCATTTT
v_call: TRBV10-2
clone_size: .
d_call: TRBD1
j_call: TRBJ1-5

cdr3_aa: CASSISGVPLHF
cdr3_nt: TGTGCCAGCAGTATATCAGGTGTACCCCTCCACTTT
v_call: TRBV6-2/TRBV6-3
clone_size: .
d_call: .
j_call: TRBJ1-6

cdr3_aa: CASSLSGQFSPLHF
cdr3_nt: TGTGCCAGCAGTTTATCGGGACAGTTTTCACCCCTCCACTTT
v_call: TRBV27
clone_size: .
d_call: TRBD1
j_call: TRBJ1-6

cdr3_aa: CASSQTSTAGLNTIYF
cdr3_nt: TGCGCCAGCAGCCAAACGAGTACCGCGGGATTAAACACCATATATTTT
v_call: TRBV4-1
clone_size: .
d_call: .
j_call: TRBJ1-3

cdr3_aa: CSVDRTDSYEQYF
cdr3_nt: TGCAGCGTTGACAGGACGGATTCCTACGAGCAGTACTTC
v_call: TRBV29-1
clone_size: .
d_call: .
j_call: TRBJ2-7

cdr3_aa: CSVEGLLSGGSSYEQYF
cdr3_nt: TGCAGCGTTGAGGGTCTCCTTAGCGGGGGGTCTTCCTACGAGCAGTACTTC
v_call: TRBV29-1
clone_size: once
d_call: TRBD2
j_call: TRBJ2-7

cdr3_aa: CAKTGRGANQPQHF
cdr3_nt: TGTGCCAAAACCGGACGCGGGGCCAATCAGCCCCAGCATTTT
v_call: TRBV10-3
clone_size: once
d_call: .
j_call: TRBJ1-5

cdr3_aa: CASSYSGQGGTGELFF
cdr3_nt: TGTGCCAGCAGTTACTCCGGCCAGGGCGGTACCGGGGAGCTGTTTTTT
v_call: TRBV6-6
clone_size: .
d_call: .
j_call: TRBJ2-2

cdr3_aa: CASSSLGGDYGYTF
cdr3_nt: TGTGCCAGCTCATCTTTAGGGGGAGACTATGGCTACACCTTC
v_call: TRBV18
clone_size: .
d_call: .
j_call: TRBJ1-2

cdr3_aa: CASSSPSTEAFF
cdr3_nt: TGTGCCAGCAGCTCCCCTTCCACTGAAGCTTTCTTT
v_call: TRBV7-9
clone_size: .
d_call: .
j_call: TRBJ1-1

cdr3_aa: CAISGQGNTEAFF
cdr3_nt: TGTGCCATCAGTGGTCAGGGGAACACTGAAGCTTTCTTT
v_call: TRBV10-3
clone_size: .
d_call: .
j_call: TRBJ1-1

cdr3_aa: CASSPTRGSGTNEKLFF
cdr3_nt: TGTGCCAGCAGCCCAACCCGGGGAAGTGGCACTAATGAAAAACTGTTTTTT
v_call: TRBV5-4
clone_size: .
d_call: .
j_call: TRBJ1-4

cdr3_aa: CASSPGIGNSPLHF
cdr3_nt: TGTGCCAGCTCACCAGGGATTGGTAATTCACCCCTCCACTTT
v_call: TRBV18
clone_size: .
d_call: .
j_call: TRBJ1-6

cdr3_aa: CASSLDPKGDQPQHF
cdr3_nt: TGTGCCAGCAGTTTAGACCCAAAGGGGGACCAGCCCCAGCATTTT
v_call: TRBV27
clone_size: .
d_call: .
j_call: TRBJ1-5

cdr3_aa: CASSATGQMNTEAFF
cdr3_nt: TGTGCCAGCAGCGCAACCGGACAGATGAACACTGAAGCTTTCTTT
v_call: TRBV9
clone_size: .
d_call: .
j_call: TRBJ1-1

cdr3_aa: CSVEKPPRGTEAFF
cdr3_nt: TGCAGCGTTGAAAAGCCCCCCCGGGGCACTGAAGCTTTCTTT
v_call: TRBV29-1
clone_size: once
d_call: .
j_call: TRBJ1-1

cdr3_aa: CASNPTGTGTNQPQHF
cdr3_nt: TGCGCCAGCAACCCCACCGGGACAGGGACCAATCAGCCCCAGCATTTT
v_call: TRBV10-2
clone_size: .
d_call: TRBD1
j_call: TRBJ1-5

cdr3_aa: CASSLGSRLAASYEQYF
cdr3_nt: TGTGCCAGCAGCTTAGGTAGTAGACTAGCGGCCTCCTACGAGCAGTACTTC
v_call: TRBV7-2
clone_size: .
d_call: TRBD2
j_call: TRBJ2-7

cdr3_aa: CASGRGNTIYF
cdr3_nt: TGTGCCAGCGGACGAGGAAACACCATATATTTT
v_call: TRBV12-3/TRBV12-4
clone_size: .
d_call: .
j_call: TRBJ1-3

cdr3_aa: CASSLVWDREAFF
cdr3_nt: TGTGCCAGCAGCTTAGTTTGGGACAGAGAAGCTTTCTTT
v_call: TRBV11-2
clone_size: .
d_call: TRBD1
j_call: TRBJ1-1

cdr3_aa: CASSVPGPANEKLFF
cdr3_nt: TGTGCCAGCAGTGTTCCCGGGCCCGCTAATGAAAAACTGTTTTTT
v_call: TRBV28
clone_size: few
d_call: .
j_call: TRBJ1-4

cdr3_aa: CASSEGGLSAEAFF
cdr3_nt: TGTGCCAGCAGTGAAGGAGGCTTATCGGCTGAAGCTTTCTTT
v_call: TRBV6-1
clone_size: .
d_call: .
j_call: TRBJ1-1

cdr3_aa: CATSRGEGGPRWDTQYF
cdr3_nt: TGTGCCACCAGCAGGGGAGAGGGGGGGCCTCGCTGGGATACGCAGTATTTT
v_call: TRBV15
clone_size: .
d_call: .
j_call: TRBJ2-3

cdr3_aa: CASSSTGGAVGYTF
cdr3_nt: TGTGCCAGCAGTTCGACAGGGGGCGCGGTTGGCTACACCTTC
v_call: TRBV27
clone_size: medium-sized
d_call: TRBD1
j_call: TRBJ1-2

cdr3_aa: CASRLLGVGEQFF
cdr3_nt: TGTGCCAGCAGGCTACTAGGGGTAGGGGAGCAGTTCTTC
v_call: TRBV3-1/TRBV3-2
clone_size: .
d_call: .
j_call: TRBJ2-1

cdr3_aa: CASRSFLDINEQFF
cdr3_nt: TGTGCCAGCAGATCCTTCTTGGACATCAATGAGCAGTTCTTC
v_call: TRBV7-9
clone_size: .
d_call: .
j_call: TRBJ2-1

cdr3_aa: CASSSPGTGLYEQYF
cdr3_nt: TGTGCCAGCAGTTCCCCCGGGACTGGGCTCTACGAGCAGTACTTC
v_call: TRBV27
clone_size: .
d_call: .
j_call: TRBJ2-7

cdr3_aa: CASSFRPGLRLAEHYEQYF
cdr3_nt: TGTGCCAGCAGTTTCCGTCCGGGTTTAAGACTAGCGGAGCACTACGAGCAGTACTTC
v_call: TRBV28
clone_size: .
d_call: TRBD2
j_call: TRBJ2-7

cdr3_aa: CASSLRGGGQPQHF
cdr3_nt: TGTGCCAGCAGCTTGCGCGGGGGTGGCCAGCCCCAGCATTTT
v_call: TRBV5-8
clone_size: .
d_call: .
j_call: TRBJ1-5

cdr3_aa: CASSLGQPGELFF
cdr3_nt: TGTGCCAGCAGCCTCGGACAACCCGGGGAGCTGTTTTTT
v_call: TRBV3-1/TRBV3-2
clone_size: .
d_call: .
j_call: TRBJ2-2

cdr3_aa: CASTGGRGGNEQYF
cdr3_nt: TGTGCCAGCACCGGGGGTCGGGGGGGGAACGAGCAGTACTTC
v_call: TRBV2
clone_size: once
d_call: TRBD2
j_call: TRBJ2-7

cdr3_aa: CASSLRSVTQSANSPLHF
cdr3_nt: TGTGCCAGCAGTTTAAGGTCTGTGACACAGTCCGCTAATTCACCCCTCCACTTT
v_call: TRBV27
clone_size: .
d_call: .
j_call: TRBJ1-6

cdr3_aa: CAIARGYPASREQYF
cdr3_nt: TGTGCCATCGCACGGGGGTATCCGGCGTCGAGGGAGCAGTACTTC
v_call: TRBV10-3
clone_size: once
d_call: .
j_call: TRBJ2-7

cdr3_aa: CASIGGGETQYF
cdr3_nt: TGTGCCAGCATCGGGGGAGGGGAGACCCAGTACTTC
v_call: TRBV27
clone_size: once
d_call: TRBD2
j_call: TRBJ2-5

cdr3_aa: CASSLSEQGAGYTF
cdr3_nt: TGCGCCAGCAGCTTATCGGAACAGGGGGCTGGCTACACCTTC
v_call: TRBV5-1
clone_size: .
d_call: TRBD1
j_call: TRBJ1-2

cdr3_aa: CASRGNRVRSYAFSSSSYEQYF
cdr3_nt: TGTGCCAGCAGAGGGAACAGGGTCCGTTCCTACGCTTTTTCTTCTAGCTCCTACGAGCAGTACTTC
v_call: TRBV9
clone_size: .
d_call: .
j_call: TRBJ2-7

cdr3_aa: CASSLLLGPQETQYF
cdr3_nt: TGTGCCAGCAGCTTACTTTTGGGCCCCCAAGAGACCCAGTACTTC
v_call: TRBV7-8
clone_size: .
d_call: .
j_call: TRBJ2-5

cdr3_aa: CATSREGYGYTF
cdr3_nt: TGTGCCACCAGCAGAGAAGGCTATGGCTACACCTTC
v_call: TRBV15
clone_size: once
d_call: .
j_call: TRBJ1-2

cdr3_aa: CASSLGGIQPQHF
cdr3_nt: TGTGCCAGCAGTTTGGGTGGGATTCAGCCCCAGCATTTT
v_call: TRBV28
clone_size: .
d_call: .
j_call: TRBJ1-5

cdr3_aa: CASSVSSPHGELFF
cdr3_nt: TGTGCCAGCAGCGTATCCTCCCCGCATGGGGAGCTGTTTTTT
v_call: TRBV9
clone_size: .
d_call: .
j_call: TRBJ2-2

cdr3_aa: CASKDRANEQFF
cdr3_nt: TGTGCCAGCAAGGACAGGGCCAATGAGCAGTTCTTC
v_call: TRBV2
clone_size: .
d_call: TRBD1
j_call: TRBJ2-1

cdr3_aa: CASSQGNEQYF
cdr3_nt: TGCGCCAGCAGCCAAGGGAACGAGCAGTACTTC
v_call: TRBV4-1
clone_size: once
d_call: .
j_call: TRBJ2-7